The 8 T cell receptor beta chains below were found in one sample sequenced in a study of cytomegalovirus exposure and HLA in healthy donors. Generated by immunoSEQ multiplex PCR, the TCRdb table keeps only in-frame clones and is missing some. The table records fewer than 250,000 clones, around four fifths of them present only once. The sequenced sample consisted of PBMCs. Receptors originate from a woman aged 18-29 years in good health and CMV-seronegative.

This clone was seen a handful of times. The sample contains more than one DNA sequence encoding this CDR3. The chain recombines TRBV20-1 with TRBJ1-2; D gene ambiguous. Trimming removed 2 bases at V and 8 bases at J, with 6 bases between. This CDR3 contains 10 residues. Germline V gene lookup returns CDR1 DFQATT and CDR2 SNEGSKA (reference sequence). As DNA, the CDR3 is TGCAGTGCTAGACTTGGAGGCTACACCTTC. Protein product: CSARLGGYTF.

V is TRBV5-1 and J is TRBJ1-4; TRBD1 agrees at 7 bases. Unmatched junction bases numbered 10, after V lost 5 bases and J lost 3 bases. Per the germline V gene, CDR1 is SGHRS and CDR2 is YFSETQ. This CDR3 contains 16 residues. The CDR3 coding sequence is TGCGCCAGCAGTATAGGGGGCGCGAGAGCTAATGAAAAACTGTTTTTT. This gives the protein CASSIGGARANEKLFF.

The chain employs TRBV18 and TRBJ1-1; TRBD1 aligns across 8 bases. Germline V CDR1 and CDR2: KGHSH, LQKENI. Unmatched junction bases numbered 8, after V lost 7 bases and J lost 4 bases. This CDR3 is built from 14 residues. Here the CDR3 DNA reads TGTGCCAGCTTCCCAGGGGGCATAGGCACTGAAGCTTTCTTT. Protein product: CASFPGGIGTEAFF.

The rearrangement uses TRBV5-8 and TRBJ2-7, with 8 bases lining up with TRBD1. Per the germline V gene, CDR1 is SGHTS and CDR2 is YDEGEE. The CDR3 spans 16 residues. V lost 1 base, J lost 1 base, and 7 bases stayed unmatched. This CDR3 is CASSLSKWTGSYEQYF. The CDR3 DNA is TGTGCCAGCAGCTTGTCAAAATGGACAGGGTCCTACGAGCAGTACTTC.

V usage is TRBV2 and J usage is TRBJ2-7; D might be TRBD1 (6 bases). Germline values: CDR1 SNHLY, CDR2 FYNNEI. The CDR3 sequence is 13 residues long. Between the trimmed V and J ends, which lost 3 bases and 7 bases, there was a span of 13 bases. Written as DNA, the CDR3 is TGTGCCAGCAGTGATAAGTGGGGGCGTGAGCAGTACTTC. Translating it yields CASSDKWGREQYF.

The chain couples TRBV27 to TRBJ2-7; D may be TRBD1 (6 bases). CDR3 length: 16 residues. The V end was cut by 6 bases, the J end by 2 bases, with 20 bases between. Germline V gives CDR1 MNHEY, CDR2 SMNVEV (reference sequence). Written as DNA, the CDR3 is TGTGCCAGCAGACTTTACCCCACAGGGCACCCCTACGAGCAGTACTTC. Its translation is CASRLYPTGHPYEQYF.

This clone was seen a few times. The CDR3 sequence is CATSRRKGGTEAFF. The CDR3 DNA follows: TGTGCCACCAGCAGAAGGAAGGGAGGGACTGAAGCTTTCTTT. The gene calls are TRBV15 and TRBJ1-1; D remains ambiguous. CDR1 and CDR2 (germline): LNHNV, YYDKDF (reference sequence). Trimming pared 2 bases from V and 5 bases from J, leaving 12 bases between. CDR3 length: 14 residues.

The V gene is TRBV6-1, the J gene TRBJ2-7; D is uncertain. Trimming took off 3 bases at V and 4 bases at J, with 7 bases between the two ends. This CDR3 is 12 amino acids long. Per germline, CDR1 MNHNS and CDR2 SASEGT. The CDR3 DNA follows: TGTGCCAGCAGTGATCGATTTTACGAGCAGTACTTC. It yields the protein CASSDRFYEQYF.